The 6 T cell receptor beta chains below come from one sample, sequenced in a study of blood T cell repertoires in COVID-19. The method was immunoSEQ multiplex PCR; TCRdb's version includes in-frame clones alone and lacks a portion of them. The table has approximately 180,000 clones, about nine tenths seen once. The sample comprised peripheral blood. These receptors came from a man aged 50 to 60 with acute or convalescent COVID-19.

V and J are TRBV5-1 and TRBJ2-1; 9 bases match TRBD2. V shed 4 bases and J 5 bases; nucleotides not matched to a gene: 7. The length of the CDR3 is 15 residues. Germline loops: CDR1 SGHRS, CDR2 YFSETQ. DNA of the CDR3: TGCGCCAGCAGCAGAAGGCTAGCGGGGAACAATGAGCAGTTCTTC. Protein product: CASSRRLAGNNEQFF. Full variable domain (rest looked up from reference TRBV5-1 and TRBJ2-1): KAGVTQTPRYLIKTRGQQVTLSCSPISGHRSVSWYQQTPGQGLQFLFEYFSETQRNKGNFPGRFSGRQFSNSRSEMNVSTLELGDSALYLCASSRRLAGNNEQFFGPGTRLTVL.

The genes are TRBV3-1 (or the pseudogene TRBV3-2) and TRBJ1-6, with D perhaps matching TRBD1 (5 bases). V was clipped by 0 bases and J by 5 bases, with 17 bases between them. Germline CDR1 and CDR2: LGHDT and YNNKEL (reference sequence). This CDR3 is built from 18 residues. DNA of the CDR3: TGTGCCAGCAGCCAAGATACGGGGACGCGGGGCGATAATTCACCCCTCCACTTT. Protein product: CASSQDTGTRGDNSPLHF.

V gene TRBV27 combines with J gene TRBJ2-7; 7 positions match TRBD1. The CDR3 is made up of 14 amino acids. From germline, CDR1 is MNHEY and CDR2 SMNVEV (reference sequence). The trim removed 5 bases at V and 3 bases at J, leaving 7 bases unmatched. For the CDR3, the DNA is TGTGCCAGCAGTACCCGACAGGGATTCTACGAGCAGTACTTC. Translated, it gives CASSTRQGFYEQYF.

The chain uses TRBV25-1 and TRBJ2-3; TRBD1 might be the D (5 bases). V lost 2 bases and J 6 bases, leaving 18 bases between the germline ends. This CDR3 region has 16 residues. CDR1 MGHDK and CDR2 SYGVNS come from the germline V gene. The CDR3 bases are TGTGCCAGCAGTGAAAGGGGCTACCTTGCGACGGATACGCAGTATTTT. Amino acids: CASSERGYLATDTQYF. Using reference TRBV25-1 and TRBJ2-3 for the parts outside the CDR3, the full variable domain is EADIYQTPRYLVIGTGKKITLECSQTMGHDKMYWYQQDPGMELHLIHYSYGVNSTEKGDLSSESTVSRIRTEHFPLTLESARPSHTSQYLCASSERGYLATDTQYFGPGTRLTVL.

V and J are TRBV4-3 and TRBJ1-1, with TRBD1 matching 9 bases. CDR1 LGHNA and CDR2 YSLEER come from the germline V gene. This CDR3 spans 15 amino acids. V lost 4 bases to trimming and J lost 5 bases; unmatched junction nucleotides: 8. CDR3 protein: CASSRMPGQGTEAFF. The CDR3 DNA follows: TGCGCCAGCAGCCGCATGCCGGGACAGGGAACTGAAGCTTTCTTT.

The J gene is TRBJ2-2, the V gene TRBV19; possible D gene TRBD2, 6 bases. Germline V gene lookup returns CDR1 LNHDA and CDR2 SQIVND (reference sequence). The CDR3 consists of 16 residues. Between the trimmed V and J ends, which lost 3 bases and 0 bases, there was a span of 11 bases. CDR3 residues: CASSMGPGANTGELFF. CDR3 coding DNA: TGTGCCAGTAGTATGGGGCCGGGGGCGAACACCGGGGAGCTGTTTTTT.